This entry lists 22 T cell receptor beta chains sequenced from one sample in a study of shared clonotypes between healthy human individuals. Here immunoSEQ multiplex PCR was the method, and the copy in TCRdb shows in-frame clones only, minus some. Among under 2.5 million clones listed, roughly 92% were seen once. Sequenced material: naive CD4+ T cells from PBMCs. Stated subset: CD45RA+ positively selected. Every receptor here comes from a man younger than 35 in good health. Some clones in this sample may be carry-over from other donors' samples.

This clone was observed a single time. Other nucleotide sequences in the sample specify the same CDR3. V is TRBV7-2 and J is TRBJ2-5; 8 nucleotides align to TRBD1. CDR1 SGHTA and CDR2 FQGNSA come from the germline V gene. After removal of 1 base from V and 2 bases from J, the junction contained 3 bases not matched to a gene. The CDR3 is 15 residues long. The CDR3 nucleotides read TGTGCCAGCAGCTTAGGACAGGGGCGGCAAGAGACCCAGTACTTC. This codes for CASSLGQGRQETQYF.

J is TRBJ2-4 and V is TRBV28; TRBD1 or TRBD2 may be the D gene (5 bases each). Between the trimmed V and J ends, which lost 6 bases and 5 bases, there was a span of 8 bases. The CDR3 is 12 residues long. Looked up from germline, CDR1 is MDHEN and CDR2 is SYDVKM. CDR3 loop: CASRGPQNIQYF. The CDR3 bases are TGTGCCAGCAGGGGACCTCAAAACATTCAGTACTTC.

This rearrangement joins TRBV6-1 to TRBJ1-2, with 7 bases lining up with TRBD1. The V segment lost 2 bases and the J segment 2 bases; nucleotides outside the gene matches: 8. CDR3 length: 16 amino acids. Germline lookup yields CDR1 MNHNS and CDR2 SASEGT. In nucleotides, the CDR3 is TGTGCCAGCAGTGAACAACCCGGACAGGCAAACTATGGCTACACCTTC. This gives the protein CASSEQPGQANYGYTF.

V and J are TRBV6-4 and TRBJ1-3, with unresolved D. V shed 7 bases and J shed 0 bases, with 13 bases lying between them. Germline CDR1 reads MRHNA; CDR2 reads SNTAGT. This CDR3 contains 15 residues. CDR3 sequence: CASKPDGNSGNTIYF. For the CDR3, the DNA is TGTGCCAGCAAACCTGACGGAAACTCTGGAAACACCATATATTTT.

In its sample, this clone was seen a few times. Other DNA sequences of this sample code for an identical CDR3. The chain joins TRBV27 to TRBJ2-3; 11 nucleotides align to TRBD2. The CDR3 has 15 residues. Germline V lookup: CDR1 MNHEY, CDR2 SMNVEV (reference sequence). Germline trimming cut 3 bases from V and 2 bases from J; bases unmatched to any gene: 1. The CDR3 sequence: CASSLGLAVTDTQYF. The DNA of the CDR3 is TGTGCCAGCAGTTTGGGACTAGCGGTCACAGATACGCAGTATTTT.

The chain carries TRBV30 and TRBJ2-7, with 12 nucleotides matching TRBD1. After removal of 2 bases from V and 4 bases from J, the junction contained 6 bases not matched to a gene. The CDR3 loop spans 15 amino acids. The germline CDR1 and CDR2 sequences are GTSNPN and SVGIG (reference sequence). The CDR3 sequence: CAWSTGTGGSYEQYF. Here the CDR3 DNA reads TGTGCCTGGAGTACCGGGACAGGGGGCAGTTACGAGCAGTACTTC.

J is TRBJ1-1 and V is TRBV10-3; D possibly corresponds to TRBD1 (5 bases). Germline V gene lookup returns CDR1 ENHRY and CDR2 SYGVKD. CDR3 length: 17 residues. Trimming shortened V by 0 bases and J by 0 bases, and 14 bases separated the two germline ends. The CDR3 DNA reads TGTGCCATCAGTGAGTCCGGCAGGGCAGACCTGAACACTGAAGCTTTCTTT. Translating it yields CAISESGRADLNTEAFF.

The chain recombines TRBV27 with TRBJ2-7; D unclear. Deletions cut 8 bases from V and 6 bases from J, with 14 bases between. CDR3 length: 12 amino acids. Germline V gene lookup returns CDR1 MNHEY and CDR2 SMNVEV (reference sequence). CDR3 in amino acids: CASHDDRFEQYF. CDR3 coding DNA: TGTGCCAGCCACGACGACCGGTTCGAGCAGTACTTC.

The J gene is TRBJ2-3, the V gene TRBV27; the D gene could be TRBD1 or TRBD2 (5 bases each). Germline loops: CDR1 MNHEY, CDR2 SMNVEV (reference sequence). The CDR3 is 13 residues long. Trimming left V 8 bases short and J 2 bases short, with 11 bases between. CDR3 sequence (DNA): TGTGCCAGCCGGGACGGAATCACAGATACGCAGTATTTT. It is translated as CASRDGITDTQYF.

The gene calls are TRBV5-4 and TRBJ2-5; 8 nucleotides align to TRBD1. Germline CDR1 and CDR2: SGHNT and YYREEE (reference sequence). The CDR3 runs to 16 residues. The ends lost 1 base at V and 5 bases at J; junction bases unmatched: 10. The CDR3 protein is CASSLPGQGFLETQYF. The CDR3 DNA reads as TGTGCCAGCAGCTTGCCTGGACAGGGCTTTTTGGAGACCCAGTACTTC.

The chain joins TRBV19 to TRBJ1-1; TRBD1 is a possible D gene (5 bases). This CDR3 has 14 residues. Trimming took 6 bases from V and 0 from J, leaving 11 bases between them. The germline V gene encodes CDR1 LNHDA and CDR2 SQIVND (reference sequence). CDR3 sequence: CASRTGLLNTEAFF. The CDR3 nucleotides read TGTGCCAGTAGGACGGGACTCTTGAACACTGAAGCTTTCTTT.

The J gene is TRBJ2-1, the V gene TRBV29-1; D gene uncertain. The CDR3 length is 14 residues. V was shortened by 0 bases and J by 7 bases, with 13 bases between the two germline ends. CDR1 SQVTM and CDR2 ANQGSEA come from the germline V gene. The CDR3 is CSVEDDPGRNEQFF. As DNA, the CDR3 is TGCAGCGTTGAAGATGACCCTGGAAGGAATGAGCAGTTCTTC.

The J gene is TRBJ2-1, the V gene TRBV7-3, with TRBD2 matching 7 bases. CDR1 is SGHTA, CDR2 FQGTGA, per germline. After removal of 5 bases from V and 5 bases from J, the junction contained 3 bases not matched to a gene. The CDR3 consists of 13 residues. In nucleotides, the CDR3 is TGTGCCAGCAGCGGGAGGGCCAACAATGAGCAGTTCTTC. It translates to CASSGRANNEQFF.

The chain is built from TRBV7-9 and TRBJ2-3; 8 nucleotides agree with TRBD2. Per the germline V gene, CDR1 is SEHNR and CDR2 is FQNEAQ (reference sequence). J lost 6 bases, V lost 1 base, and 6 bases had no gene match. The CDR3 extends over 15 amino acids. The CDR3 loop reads CASSLGTSSWDTQYF. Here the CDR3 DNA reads TGTGCCAGCAGCTTAGGGACTAGCTCCTGGGATACGCAGTATTTT. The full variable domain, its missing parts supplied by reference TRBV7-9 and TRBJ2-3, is DTGVSQNPRHKITKRGQNVTFRCDPISEHNRLYWYRQTLGQGPEFLTYFQNEAQLEKSRLLSDRFSAERPKGSFSTLEIQRTEQGDSAMYLCASSLGTSSWDTQYFGPGTRLTVL.

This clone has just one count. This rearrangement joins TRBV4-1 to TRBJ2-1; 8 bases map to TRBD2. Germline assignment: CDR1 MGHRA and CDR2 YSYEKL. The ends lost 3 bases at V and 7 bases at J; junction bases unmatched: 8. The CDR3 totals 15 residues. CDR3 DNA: TGCGCCAGCAGCCACTTAGTAGCGGGAACGAATGAGCAGTTCTTC. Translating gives CASSHLVAGTNEQFF.

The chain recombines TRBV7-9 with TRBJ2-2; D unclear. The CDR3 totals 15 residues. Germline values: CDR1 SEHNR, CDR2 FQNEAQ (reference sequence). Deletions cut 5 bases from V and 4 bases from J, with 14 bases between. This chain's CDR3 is CASSTDRRATGELFF. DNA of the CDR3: TGTGCCAGCAGCACGGATAGACGGGCCACCGGGGAGCTGTTTTTT.

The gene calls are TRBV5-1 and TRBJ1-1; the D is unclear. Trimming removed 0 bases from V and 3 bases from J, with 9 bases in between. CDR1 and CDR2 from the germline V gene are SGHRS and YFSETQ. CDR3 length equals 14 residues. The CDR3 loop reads CASSLARSYTEAFF. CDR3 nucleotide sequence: TGCGCCAGCAGCTTGGCCCGGTCGTACACTGAAGCTTTCTTT.

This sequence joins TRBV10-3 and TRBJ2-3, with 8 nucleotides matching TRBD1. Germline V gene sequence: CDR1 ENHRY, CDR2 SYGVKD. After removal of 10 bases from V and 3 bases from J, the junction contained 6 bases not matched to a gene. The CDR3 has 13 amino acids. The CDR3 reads CATVQGETDTQYF. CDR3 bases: TGTGCCACGGTACAGGGGGAAACAGATACGCAGTATTTT.

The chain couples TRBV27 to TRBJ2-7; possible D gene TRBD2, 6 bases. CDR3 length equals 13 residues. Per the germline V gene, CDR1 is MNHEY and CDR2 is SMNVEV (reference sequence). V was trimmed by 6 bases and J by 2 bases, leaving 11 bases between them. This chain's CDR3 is CASRYSGAYEQYF. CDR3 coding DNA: TGTGCCAGCAGATATAGCGGAGCCTACGAGCAGTACTTC.

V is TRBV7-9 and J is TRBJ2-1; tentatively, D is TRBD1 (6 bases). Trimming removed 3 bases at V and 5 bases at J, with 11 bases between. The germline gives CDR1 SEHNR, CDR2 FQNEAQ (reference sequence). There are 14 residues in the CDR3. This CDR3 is CASSFGQPNNEQFF. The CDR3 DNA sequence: TGTGCCAGCAGCTTTGGACAGCCCAACAATGAGCAGTTCTTC.

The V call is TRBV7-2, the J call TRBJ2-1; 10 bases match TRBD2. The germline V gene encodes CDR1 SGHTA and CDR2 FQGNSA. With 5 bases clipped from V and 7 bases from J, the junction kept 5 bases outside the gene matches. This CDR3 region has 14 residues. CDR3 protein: CASSPSGRENEQFF. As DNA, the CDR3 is TGTGCCAGCAGCCCCAGCGGGAGGGAAAATGAGCAGTTCTTC.

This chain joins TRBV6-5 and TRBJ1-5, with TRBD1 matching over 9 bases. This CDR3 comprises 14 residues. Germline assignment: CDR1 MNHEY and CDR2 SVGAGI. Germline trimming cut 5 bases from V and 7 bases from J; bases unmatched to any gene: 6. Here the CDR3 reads CASSPRQGGQPQHF. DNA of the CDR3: TGTGCCAGCAGTCCGCGACAGGGGGGGCAGCCCCAGCATTTT.